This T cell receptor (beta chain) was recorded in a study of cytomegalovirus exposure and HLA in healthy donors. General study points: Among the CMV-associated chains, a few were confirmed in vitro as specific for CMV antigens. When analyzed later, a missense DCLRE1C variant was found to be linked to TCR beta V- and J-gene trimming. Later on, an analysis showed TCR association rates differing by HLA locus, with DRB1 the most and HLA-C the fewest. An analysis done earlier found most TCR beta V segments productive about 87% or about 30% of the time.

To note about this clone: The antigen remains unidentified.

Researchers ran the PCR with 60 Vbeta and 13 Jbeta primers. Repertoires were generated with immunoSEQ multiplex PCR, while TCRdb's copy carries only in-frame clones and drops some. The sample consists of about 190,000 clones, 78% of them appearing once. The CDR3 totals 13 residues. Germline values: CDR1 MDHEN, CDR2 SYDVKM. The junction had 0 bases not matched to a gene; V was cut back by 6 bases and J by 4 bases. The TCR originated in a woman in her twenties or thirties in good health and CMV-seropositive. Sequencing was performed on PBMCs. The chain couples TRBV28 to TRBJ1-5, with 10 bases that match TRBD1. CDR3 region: CASRGQGNQPQHF. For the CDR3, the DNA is TGTGCCAGCAGGGGACAGGGGAATCAGCCCCAGCATTTT.